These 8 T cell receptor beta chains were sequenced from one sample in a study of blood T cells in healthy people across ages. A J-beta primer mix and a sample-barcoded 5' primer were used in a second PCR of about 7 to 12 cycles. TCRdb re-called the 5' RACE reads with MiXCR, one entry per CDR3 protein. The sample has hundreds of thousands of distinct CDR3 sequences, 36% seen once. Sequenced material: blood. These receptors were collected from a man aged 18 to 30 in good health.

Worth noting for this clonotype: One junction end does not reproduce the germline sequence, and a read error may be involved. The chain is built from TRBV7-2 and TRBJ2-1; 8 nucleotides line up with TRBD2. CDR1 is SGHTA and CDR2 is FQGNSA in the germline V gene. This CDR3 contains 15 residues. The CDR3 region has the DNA TGTGCCAGCAGCCCGCTCGGGGGGGCTGGAAATGAGCGGTTCTTC. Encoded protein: CASSPLGGAGNERFF.

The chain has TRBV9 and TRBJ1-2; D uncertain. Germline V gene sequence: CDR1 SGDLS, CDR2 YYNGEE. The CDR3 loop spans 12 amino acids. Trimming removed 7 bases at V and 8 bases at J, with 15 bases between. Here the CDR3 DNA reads TGTGCCAGCTATCGGACGGAGAAGGGCTACACCTTC. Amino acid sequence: CASYRTEKGYTF.

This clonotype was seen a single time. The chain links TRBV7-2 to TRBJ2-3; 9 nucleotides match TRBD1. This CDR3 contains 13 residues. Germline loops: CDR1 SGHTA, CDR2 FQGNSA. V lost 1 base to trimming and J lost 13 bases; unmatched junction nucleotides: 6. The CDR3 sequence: CASSLETGTGKYF. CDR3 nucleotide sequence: TGTGCCAGCAGCTTAGAGACCGGGACAGGGAAGTATTTT.

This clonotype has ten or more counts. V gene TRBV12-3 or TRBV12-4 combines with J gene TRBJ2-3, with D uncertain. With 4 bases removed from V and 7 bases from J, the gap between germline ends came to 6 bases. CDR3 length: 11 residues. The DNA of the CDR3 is TGTGCCAGCAGTTCTCAACATACGCAGTATTTT. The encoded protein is CASSSQHTQYF.

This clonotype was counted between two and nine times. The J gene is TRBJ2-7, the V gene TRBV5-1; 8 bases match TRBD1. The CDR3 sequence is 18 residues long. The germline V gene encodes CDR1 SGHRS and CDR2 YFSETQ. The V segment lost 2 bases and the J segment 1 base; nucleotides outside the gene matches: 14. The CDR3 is CASSFWTGSGPRSYEQYF. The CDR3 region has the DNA TGCGCCAGCAGCTTCTGGACAGGGAGCGGCCCACGGTCCTACGAGCAGTACTTC.

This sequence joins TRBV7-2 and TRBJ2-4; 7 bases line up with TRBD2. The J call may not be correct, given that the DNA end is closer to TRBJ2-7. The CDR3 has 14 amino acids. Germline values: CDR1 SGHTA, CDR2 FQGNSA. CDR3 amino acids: CASSPGGNTHEQYF. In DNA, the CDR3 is TGTGCCAGCAGCCCGGGGGGAAATACCCACGAGCAGTACTTC.

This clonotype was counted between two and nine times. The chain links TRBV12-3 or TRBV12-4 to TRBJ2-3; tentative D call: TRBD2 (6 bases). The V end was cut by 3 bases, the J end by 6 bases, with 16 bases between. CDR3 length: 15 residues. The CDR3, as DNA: TGTGCCAGCAGTTTGGGGCGGGGTCGCCTGGATACGCAGTATTTT. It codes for CASSLGRGRLDTQYF.

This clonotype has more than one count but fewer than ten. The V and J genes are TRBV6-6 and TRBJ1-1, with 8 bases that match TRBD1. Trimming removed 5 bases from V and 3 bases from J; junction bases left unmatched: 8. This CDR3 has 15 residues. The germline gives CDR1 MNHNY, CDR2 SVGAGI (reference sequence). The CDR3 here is CASSPPDRGYTEAFF. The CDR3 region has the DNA TGTGCCAGCAGTCCTCCCGACAGGGGTTACACTGAAGCTTTCTTT.